These 16 T cell receptor beta chains were all obtained from the same sample, sequenced in a study of T cell repertoires in cytomegalovirus infection. Via MiXCR, TCRdb re-called the reads, giving one row per CDR3 protein. The sample shows some 170,000 distinct CDR3 sequences, approximately 18% of them seen only once. The sample comprised CD8+ T cells from PBMCs. The receptors originated from a human donor in good health (CMV status not recorded). Some clones in this sample may be carry-over from other donors' samples.

Only a few counts were recorded for this clonotype. The J gene is TRBJ2-7, the V gene TRBV7-9, with D possibly being TRBD1 (6 bases). This CDR3 is 14 amino acids long. Looked up from germline, CDR1 is SEHNR and CDR2 is FQNEAQ (reference sequence). V lost 2 bases and J 5 bases, leaving 13 bases between the germline ends. Here the CDR3 DNA reads TGTGCCAGCAGCTTACAGGGGCCTCGAGACGAGCAGTACTTC. It codes for CASSLQGPRDEQYF. Variable domain in full (rest from reference TRBV7-9 and TRBJ2-7): DTGVSQNPRHKITKRGQNVTFRCDPISEHNRLYWYRQTLGQGPEFLTYFQNEAQLEKSRLLSDRFSAERPKGSFSTLEIQRTEQGDSAMYLCASSLQGPRDEQYFGPGTRLTVT.

This rearrangement joins TRBV7-9 to TRBJ2-3; TRBD2 matches at 13 bases. CDR1 is SEHNR, CDR2 FQNEAQ, per germline (reference sequence). Unmatched junction bases numbered 11, after V lost 5 bases and J lost 6 bases. The CDR3 covers 17 residues. CDR3 loop: CASSRGTSGELLDTQYF. In DNA form, the CDR3 reads TGTGCCAGCAGCCGGGGGACTAGCGGGGAGCTTTTGGATACGCAGTATTTT.

Comment on this clonotype: The junction departs from germline at one end; a sequencing error may be responsible. The chain recombines TRBV12-3 or TRBV12-4 with TRBJ1-1, with D unclear. CDR3 length equals 14 residues. The CDR3 DNA is TGTGCCAGCAGTTATCCGCAAGGGAACGCTGAAGCTTTCTTT. Translation: CASSYPQGNAEAFF.

The chain is built from TRBV20-1 and TRBJ1-2; D is unresolved. V was pared by 0 bases and J by 1 base, with 21 bases between. The germline CDR1 and CDR2 sequences are DFQATT and SNEGSKA (reference sequence). The CDR3 totals 18 residues. The CDR3 DNA is TGCAGTGCTAGAGAAAAGCCGACGATCCCAGCGGATAACTATGGCTACACCTTC. This encodes CSAREKPTIPADNYGYTF.

CDR3 protein: CASSLEGTSGGADIEQYF. The CDR3 DNA follows: TGTGCCAGCAGCTTAGAGGGGACTAGCGGGGGGGCCGACATCGAGCAGTACTTC. This chain uses TRBV11-2 with TRBJ2-7; 16 nucleotides align to TRBD2. The CDR3 extends over 18 amino acids. J lost 6 bases, V lost 0 bases, and 8 bases had no gene match. From germline, CDR1 is SGHAT and CDR2 FQNNGV.

This sequence joins TRBV20-1 and TRBJ1-2; D is undetermined. The CDR3 covers 9 residues. V gave up 5 bases and J gave up 6 bases, with 4 bases separating them. From germline, CDR1 is DFQATT and CDR2 SNEGSKA (reference sequence). CDR3: CSAGDGYTF. DNA of the CDR3: TGCAGTGCTGGTGATGGCTACACCTTC.

This clonotype was found a few times. The V call is TRBV5-5, the J call TRBJ2-3, with D hard to call. The CDR3 extends over 12 amino acids. The V and J ends lost 4 bases and 13 bases respectively, with 16 bases between them. The germline V gene encodes CDR1 SGHKS and CDR2 YYEKEE (reference sequence). The CDR3 region has the DNA TGTGCCAGCAGCCCGCCGGACGGCAAGGAGTATTTT. This gives the protein CASSPPDGKEYF.

This clonotype has more than one count but fewer than ten. CDR3 residues: CASSLYATDYNEQFF. CDR3 nucleotides: TGTGCCAGCAGTTTATACGCGACAGACTACAATGAGCAGTTCTTC. The chain carries TRBV28 and TRBJ2-1, with D possibly TRBD1 on 5 matching bases. Trimming removed 1 base from V and 3 bases from J, with 10 bases in between. Germline V lookup: CDR1 MDHEN, CDR2 SYDVKM. This CDR3 has 15 residues.

The chain recombines TRBV29-1 with TRBJ1-4; 9 bases line up with TRBD1. Germline CDR1 SQVTM, CDR2 ANQGSEA. The CDR3 spans 14 residues. V dropped 1 base and J dropped 5; count of bases not matched to a gene: 2. CDR3 bases: TGCAGCGTTGAAGGAGACAGGGGGAATGAAAAACTGTTTTTT. This codes for CSVEGDRGNEKLFF. The full variable domain, its missing parts supplied by reference TRBV29-1 and TRBJ1-4, is SAVISQKPSRDICQRGTSLTIQCQVDSQVTMMFWYRQQPGQSLTLIATANQGSEATYESGFVIDKFPISRPNLTFSTLTVSNMSPEDSSIYLCSVEGDRGNEKLFFGSGTQLSVL.

The rearrangement joins TRBV4-3 to TRBJ1-4, with D uncertain. Between the trimmed V and J ends, which lost 0 bases and 4 bases, there was a span of 12 bases. CDR1 LGHNA and CDR2 YSLEER come from the germline V gene. The CDR3 has 16 residues. The CDR3: CASSQDNTDLNEKLFF. CDR3 in DNA: TGCGCCAGCAGCCAAGATAATACGGACCTTAATGAAAAACTGTTTTTT.

This chain uses TRBV7-9 with TRBJ2-3; 7 nucleotides agree with TRBD1. The V gene end was trimmed by 5 bases and the J gene end by 2 bases; junction bases not matched to a gene: 13. This CDR3 has 17 amino acids. Germline lookup yields CDR1 SEHNR and CDR2 FQNEAQ (reference sequence). CDR3 loop: CASSPRQPGQFTDTQYF. The CDR3 DNA is TGTGCCAGCAGCCCCCGTCAACCGGGACAGTTCACAGATACGCAGTATTTT.

The CDR3 reads CSASGTGWDGSPYGYTF. CDR3 sequence (DNA): TGCAGTGCTTCCGGGACAGGGTGGGATGGATCCCCCTATGGCTACACCTTC. The chain joins TRBV20-1 to TRBJ1-2; 9 positions match TRBD1. The length of the CDR3 is 17 residues. Trimming cost V 5 bases and J 4 bases; bases outside gene matches: 17. CDR1 is DFQATT and CDR2 is SNEGSKA in the germline V gene (reference sequence).

The chain carries TRBV9 and TRBJ1-2; possible D gene TRBD1, 6 bases. V shed 4 bases and J shed 3 bases, with 19 bases lying between them. The length of the CDR3 is 16 residues. CDR1 and CDR2 from the germline V gene are SGDLS and YYNGEE. CDR3 residues: CASSPRTDGSYYGYTF. CDR3 nucleotide sequence: TGTGCCAGCAGCCCTAGGACAGACGGGAGTTACTATGGCTACACCTTC. Supplemented by reference TRBV9 and TRBJ1-2, the full variable domain reads DSGVTQTPKHLITATGQRVTLRCSPRSGDLSVYWYQQSLDQGLQFLIQYYNGEERAKGNILERFSAQQFPDLHSELNLSSLELGDSALYFCASSPRTDGSYYGYTFGSGTRLTVV.

This clonotype was found a few times. The chain couples TRBV6-1 to TRBJ1-3; D possibly corresponds to TRBD1 (6 bases). The CDR3 is 14 residues long. Trimming shortened V by 3 bases and J by 3 bases, and 9 bases separated the two germline ends. Germline-derived CDR1 and CDR2 are MNHNS and SASEGT. The CDR3 here is CASSEDSHGNTIYF. Written as DNA, the CDR3 is TGTGCCAGCAGTGAGGACAGTCATGGAAACACCATATATTTT.

This clonotype came up a few times. The chain joins TRBV19 to TRBJ1-5, with D possibly being TRBD1 (5 bases). There are 13 residues in the CDR3. Germline lookup yields CDR1 LNHDA and CDR2 SQIVND (reference sequence). V was shortened by 11 bases and J by 5 bases, with 16 bases between the two germline ends. CDR3 coding DNA: TGTGCCGGAGGTCAGGGTTACTATCAGCCCCAGCATTTT. Residues: CAGGQGYYQPQHF.

This clonotype was counted only a few times. The gene calls are TRBV4-2 and TRBJ2-5; D uncertain. The CDR3 covers 13 residues. Germline CDR1 is LGHNA and CDR2 is YNFKEQ. V was shortened by 5 bases and J by 3 bases, with 10 bases between the two germline ends. CDR3 sequence: CASSGTVKETQYF. The CDR3 nucleotides are TGTGCCAGCAGCGGAACTGTCAAAGAGACCCAGTACTTC.